Listed here are 5 T cell receptor beta chains from one sample, sequenced in a study of CD8 T cells in Susac syndrome. Random hexamers were used to reverse transcribe the RNA input (0.5 to 1 ug). TCRdb re-called the immunoSEQ multiplex PCR reads with MiXCR, one entry per CDR3 protein. Of around 170,000 distinct CDR3 sequences listed, 95% are singletons. The sequencing sample was made of CD8+ T cells from PBMCs. The receptors shown here come from a human donor with Susac syndrome.

The chain couples TRBV2 to TRBJ1-5; TRBD1 is a possible D gene (5 bases). Germline assignment: CDR1 SNHLY and CDR2 FYNNEI. V was cut by 7 bases and J by 1 base, with 11 bases left in between. The CDR3 totals 14 residues. CDR3 DNA sequence: TGTGCCAGCAACATGGGACGGAGCAATCAGCCCCAGCATTTT. It specifies CASNMGRSNQPQHF. The full variable domain, rest sourced from reference TRBV2 and TRBJ1-5, is EPEVTQTPSHQVTQMGQEVILRCVPISNHLYFYWYRQILGQKVEFLVSFYNNEISEKSEIFDDQFSVERPDGSNFTLKIRSTKLEDSAMYFCASNMGRSNQPQHFGDGTRLSIL.

The chain employs TRBV4-1 and TRBJ1-5; perhaps TRBD1 as D (5 bases). The germline gives CDR1 MGHRA, CDR2 YSYEKL. CDR3 size: 14 residues. V lost 1 base and J lost 7, with 11 bases in between. The DNA of the CDR3 is TGCGCCAGCAGCCAAGTCGGGGGACCGCAGCCCCAGCATTTT. The encoded protein is CASSQVGGPQPQHF.

The V gene is TRBV13, the J gene TRBJ2-2, with TRBD2 matching over 7 bases. The CDR3 has 16 amino acids. J was trimmed by 3 bases and V by 5 bases; bases with no gene match: 9. Per the germline V gene, CDR1 is PRHDT and CDR2 is FYEKMQ (reference sequence). The CDR3 DNA follows: TGTGCCAGCAGCGCACTTACTAGCGTCGACACCGGGGAGCTGTTTTTT. Translation gives CASSALTSVDTGELFF.

The chain has TRBV19 and TRBJ2-1; 8 positions agree with TRBD2. After removal of 10 bases from V and 7 bases from J, the junction contained 9 bases not matched to a gene. CDR1 and CDR2 from the germline V gene are LNHDA and SQIVND (reference sequence). CDR3 length: 13 amino acids. CDR3 bases: TGTGCCACCGGGACTAGTTTCTTGAATGAGCAGTTCTTC. Amino acids: CATGTSFLNEQFF.

The CDR3 coding sequence is TGTGCCAGCAGCTTAAGCGGGATCCATGAGCAGTTCTTC. Translation gives CASSLSGIHEQFF. This sequence joins TRBV7-9 and TRBJ2-1; 7 nucleotides align to TRBD2. CDR3 length: 13 residues. Germline trimming cut 2 bases from V and 8 bases from J; bases unmatched to any gene: 3. Germline V CDR1 and CDR2: SEHNR, FQNEAQ (reference sequence).